These 6 T cell receptor beta chains originate from one sample sequenced in a study of shared clonotypes between healthy human individuals. This table comes from immunoSEQ multiplex PCR, and its TCRdb copy is limited to in-frame clones, with some not included. The table records about 2 million clones, 90% to 95% of them present only once. The specimen sequenced was naive CD4+ T cells sorted from blood. Subset reported: CD45RA+ positively selected. The receptors were sampled from a man in his late teens or twenties in good health.

The chain has TRBV18 and TRBJ2-3; 9 nucleotides agree with TRBD1. The CDR3 spans 14 residues. V shed 3 bases and J 6 bases; nucleotides not matched to a gene: 4. Germline CDR1 is KGHSH and CDR2 is LQKENI. CDR3 nucleotides: TGTGCCAGCTCACCGGGACAGGGTTTCGATACGCAGTATTTT. This translates into CASSPGQGFDTQYF.

The chain combines TRBV7-8 with TRBJ2-7; 14 positions match TRBD2. Germline V CDR1 and CDR2: SGHVS, FQNEAQ. Trimming removed 3 bases from V and 6 bases from J; junction bases left unmatched: 13. The CDR3 contains 18 residues. The CDR3 sequence: CASSLPRTSGGLSREQYF. As DNA, the CDR3 is TGTGCCAGCAGCTTGCCCCGGACTAGCGGGGGGCTATCTCGCGAGCAGTACTTC.

CDR3 in amino acids: CASSEGQSITNEQFF. The CDR3 nucleotides are TGTGCCAGCAGTGAAGGGCAGTCCATAACGAATGAGCAGTTCTTC. The chain couples TRBV6-1 to TRBJ2-1; D is unclear. V lost 1 base and J 7 bases, leaving 14 bases between the germline ends. From germline, CDR1 is MNHNS and CDR2 SASEGT. CDR3 length equals 15 residues.

A note on this clone: The sample holds other DNA sequences that translate to the same CDR3. The V and J genes are TRBV28 and TRBJ2-3; 7 bases agree with TRBD2. V shed 1 base, J shed 2 bases, and the junction held 3 bases outside the gene matches. Germline loops: CDR1 MDHEN, CDR2 SYDVKM. This CDR3 comprises 15 residues. The CDR3 DNA reads TGTGCCAGCAGTTTATCCGGGGGGAACACAGATACGCAGTATTTT. Its protein is CASSLSGGNTDTQYF.

This sequence joins TRBV2 and TRBJ1-4, with a weak D call TRBD1 (5 bases). Germline V CDR1 and CDR2: SNHLY, FYNNEI. The CDR3 totals 15 residues. V dropped 8 bases and J dropped 8 bases, with 21 bases sitting between them. CDR3 amino acids: CASLEATGLVEKLFF. For the CDR3, the DNA is TGTGCCAGCTTAGAGGCTACAGGCCTAGTGGAAAAACTGTTTTTT.

The CDR3 DNA sequence: TGTGCCAGCAGTCCTTCGACAGGGATTAACTATGGCTACACCTTC. Translation: CASSPSTGINYGYTF. This chain links TRBV2 with TRBJ1-2, with 7 bases that match TRBD1. The germline V gene encodes CDR1 SNHLY and CDR2 FYNNEI. Trimming removed 5 bases from V and 1 base from J; junction bases left unmatched: 7. The CDR3 is made up of 15 amino acids.